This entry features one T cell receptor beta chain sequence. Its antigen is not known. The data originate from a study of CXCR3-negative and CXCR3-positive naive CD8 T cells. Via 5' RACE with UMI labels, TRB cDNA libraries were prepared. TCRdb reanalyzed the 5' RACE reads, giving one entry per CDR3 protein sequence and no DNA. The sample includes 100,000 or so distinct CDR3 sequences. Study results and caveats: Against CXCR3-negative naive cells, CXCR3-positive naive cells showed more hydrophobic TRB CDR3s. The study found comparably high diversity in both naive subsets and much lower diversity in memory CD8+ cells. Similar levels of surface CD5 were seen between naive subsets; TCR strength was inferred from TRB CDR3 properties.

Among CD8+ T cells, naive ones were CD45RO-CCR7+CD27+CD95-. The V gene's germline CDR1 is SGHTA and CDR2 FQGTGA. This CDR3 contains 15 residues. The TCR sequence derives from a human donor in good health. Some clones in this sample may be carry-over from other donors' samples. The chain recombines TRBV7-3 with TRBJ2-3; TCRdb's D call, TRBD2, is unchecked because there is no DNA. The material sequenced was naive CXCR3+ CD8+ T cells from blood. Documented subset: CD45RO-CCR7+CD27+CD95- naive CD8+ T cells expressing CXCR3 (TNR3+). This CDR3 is CASSPLPLSTDTQYF.